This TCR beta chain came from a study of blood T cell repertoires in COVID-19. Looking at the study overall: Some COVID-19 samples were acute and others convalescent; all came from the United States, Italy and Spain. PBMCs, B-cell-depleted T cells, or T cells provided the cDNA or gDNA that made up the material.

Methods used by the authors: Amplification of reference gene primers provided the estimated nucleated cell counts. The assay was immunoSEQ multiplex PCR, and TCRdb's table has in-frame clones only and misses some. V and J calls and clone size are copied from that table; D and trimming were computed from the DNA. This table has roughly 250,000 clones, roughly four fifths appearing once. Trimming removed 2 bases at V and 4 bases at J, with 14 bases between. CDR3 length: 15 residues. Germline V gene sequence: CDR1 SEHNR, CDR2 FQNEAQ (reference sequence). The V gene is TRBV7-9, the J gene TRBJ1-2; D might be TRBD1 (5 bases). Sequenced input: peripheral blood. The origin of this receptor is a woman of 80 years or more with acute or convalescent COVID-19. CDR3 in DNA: TGTGCCAGCAGCTTATTGTTGCCTGACAGCTATGGCTACACCTTC. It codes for CASSLLLPDSYGYTF.